These 5 T cell receptor beta chains originate from one sample sequenced in a study of graft-versus-host responses after intestinal transplantation. Profiling relied on immunoSEQ multiplex PCR, and the TCRdb table lists in-frame clones only, not all of them. The sample has about 14,000 clones; around two fifths are singletons. Irradiated, violet-dye-labeled stimulators (approximately 200,000) were plated alongside approximately 200,000 CFSE-labeled responders. The sequencing used alloreactive CD8+ T cells from a mixed lymphocyte reaction culture, collected before intestinal transplant. Subset reported: CFSE-low proliferating T cells sorted from roughly six-day pre-transplant mixed lymphocyte reaction (GvH or HvG direction). These receptors were taken from a human patient who received an intestinal transplant.

The sample holds a few counts of this clone. This sequence joins TRBV7-6 and TRBJ2-7; 9 positions match TRBD2. Germline V gene sequence: CDR1 SGHVS, CDR2 FNYEAQ. The CDR3 sequence is 14 residues long. The ends lost 4 bases at V and 2 bases at J; junction bases unmatched: 3. The CDR3 DNA reads TGTGCCAGCAGCTCGGGACTAGCCACCTACGAGCAGTACTTC. Protein: CASSSGLATYEQYF.

This chain connects TRBV27 to TRBJ2-1; perhaps TRBD2 as D (6 bases). V lost 1 base to trimming and J lost 9 bases, with 16 bases between them. This CDR3 spans 15 amino acids. The germline V gene encodes CDR1 MNHEY and CDR2 SMNVEV (reference sequence). The CDR3 DNA reads as TGTGCCAGCAGTTTATTTCGCGGGACTGCGGGTGAGCAGTTCTTC. It codes for CASSLFRGTAGEQFF.

The chain has TRBV10-1 and TRBJ1-1, with 9 positions matching TRBD1. Germline CDR1 and CDR2: WNHNN and SYGVQD (reference sequence). V lost 1 base and J lost 1; bases outside the gene matches: 4. This CDR3 is built from 16 residues. The CDR3 loop reads CASSEFRQGGNTEAFF. In nucleotides, the CDR3 is TGCGCCAGCAGTGAGTTTAGACAGGGGGGGAACACTGAAGCTTTCTTT.

V usage is TRBV10-1 and J usage is TRBJ2-1; TRBD2 is a possible D gene (6 bases). V lost 4 bases to trimming and J lost 8 bases, with 15 bases between them. Germline CDR1 WNHNN, CDR2 SYGVQD (reference sequence). The CDR3 extends over 14 amino acids. The CDR3 here is CASSVRGADDEQFF. The DNA of the CDR3 is TGCGCCAGCAGTGTACGCGGGGCAGACGATGAGCAGTTCTTC.

This chain uses TRBV4-1 with TRBJ1-2, with D uncertain. Trimming took off 1 base at V and 2 bases at J, with 8 bases between the two ends. The germline V gene encodes CDR1 MGHRA and CDR2 YSYEKL. This CDR3 contains 14 residues. The DNA of the CDR3 is TGCGCCAGCAGCCAAGTCCTCGGGAACTATGGCTACACCTTC. Translating gives CASSQVLGNYGYTF.